This T cell receptor (beta chain) was captured by sequencing in a study of cytomegalovirus exposure and HLA in healthy donors (dated by TCRdb to about 2017). General notes on the study: In an earlier analysis of around 540 of the donors, roughly 300 Gb of sequence data and 95 million to 130 million unique TCR beta sequences from 150 million to 200 million T cells were reported. An early release covering roughly 600 HLA-typed donors comprised roughly 300 gigabases of sequencing data and around 85 million unique TCR sequences. Among the 398 genotyped donors, approximately 82% belonged to the genetic ancestry cluster associated with self-reported Caucasian donors. The study aimed to test whether signatures of past pathogen exposure could be identified by cataloging public T cell receptors. The study profiled the T cell repertoires of about 720 subjects by immunosequencing and related them to cytomegalovirus serostatus. Besides the first cohort of roughly 700 subjects, a separate validation cohort made up of over a hundred different subjects was used. High-throughput TCR immunosequencing, statistical association of individual TCRs with disease status, and machine learning were combined to predict cytomegalovirus infection status. A later analysis re-examined previously published TCR beta repertoires from several hundred donors and added high-resolution HLA genotyping to investigate patterns of TCR occurrence. The later analysis used no new phenotypic data to find candidate immune exposures, relying instead on TCR beta sequences and their occurrence across donors. In an earlier analysis of 587 of the donors, high-throughput TCR beta sequencing was used to judge whether each TCR beta V gene segment behaved as functional or pseudogenic. Donor age, sex, ethnicity and CMV serostatus were compiled alongside the repertoire data. Genome-wide SNP genotypes for about 55% of the 666 donors were used in a later genetic analysis, which treated that subset as a discovery cohort. All discovery cohort repertoires had been generated on a single sequencing platform. HLA typing covered class I and class II loci at four-digit resolution. Typing coverage varied by locus: roughly 629-640 donors for A, B, C, DRB1 and DQB1; about 520 for DQA1; approximately 570 for DPA1; roughly 450 for DPB1. A handful of DR-DQ haplotypes were handled as single units for association and clustering because linkage in the cohort was strong. Across some 400 genotyped donors of the cohort, an average of roughly 250,000 unique TCR beta nucleotide sequences per donor were sequenced, and 15% to 20% of those sequences were non-productive.

The germline V gene (reference sequence) yields MNHNY for CDR1 and SVGAGI for CDR2. For this chain, trimming is 7 bases at the V end and 6 bases at the J end, and the number of junction bases without a gene match is 6. Including cysteine and phenylalanine, the CDR3 has 13 amino acids. The CDR3 DNA has 39 bases and is translated from base 1. Receptors were amplified or captured by the immunoSEQ multiplex PCR assay. For the multiplex PCR, a mixture combining 60 forward primers for TCR Vbeta segments and 13 reverse primers for TCR Jbeta segments was used. The CDR3 region of rearranged TCR beta genes was amplified from genomic DNA with a multiplex PCR assay. On the Illumina HiSeq System, the amplified TCR beta libraries were sequenced as 87-base-pair reads. The authors' pipeline ran thus. A later analysis tallied 75 million to 85 million unique TCR beta chains across the 666 repertoires, and roughly 11 million of those chains were shared by two or more donors. A nearest-neighbor algorithm error-corrected the raw reads and collapsed the reads into unique sequences, merging closely related sequences to remove PCR and sequencing errors. To assign V, D and J gene segments, CDR3 sequences were aligned to IMGT reference sequences. For a sequence to be retained, a match of at least six nucleotides was required to both a V gene segment and a J gene segment. Rearrangements were classified as productive when the CDR3 lacked stop codons and remained in frame with V and J, and all other rearrangements were classified as non-productive. CDR3 was defined according to IMGT convention as the region running from the second conserved V-encoded cysteine to the conserved J-encoded phenylalanine. In an earlier analysis of approximately 590 of the donors, sequences lacking an unambiguous match to a single V gene segment were excluded. An earlier analysis of a few hundred of the donors called V segments functional above 56.7% productive rearrangements and segregating when the between-donor standard deviation exceeded 5%. A statistical classification framework was developed to diagnose cytomegalovirus status using the catalog of TCR beta chain sequences. V and J gene assignment, in a later analysis, came from comparing TCR nucleotide sequences with IMGT/GENE-DB human TR gene sequences. In a later analysis, CDR3 sequences and most-parsimonious VDJ recombination scenarios were assigned using the TCRdist pipeline. In a later analysis, every TCR beta chain was defined by the combination of its CDR3 amino acid sequence and its V-gene family, and reads without a unique V-gene family were dropped. A later analysis removed 592 highly shared, low-generation-probability nucleotide sequences to deal with suspected cross-contamination and a sequencing artifact. For each public chain, a later analysis derived a clonal expansion index from normalized ranks of inferred template counts within each repertoire. A later analysis computed generation probabilities with a VDJ recombination model fitted to out-of-frame rearrangements, and checked the results against IGoR. A later analysis scored TCR-TCR, TCR-HLA and TCR-CMV co-occurrence with hypergeometric tests, applying a repertoire-size bias correction to TCR pairs. A later analysis estimated false discovery rates by permuting HLA or CMV assignments 20 times. A later analysis grouped co-occurring TCRs with DBSCAN, adding TCRdist sequence similarity when clustering within HLA-allele-positive subsets. Co-occurrence clustering excluded repertoires with fewer than 30,000 or more than 120,000 public chains, plus five with anomalous nucleotide sharing. The table comes from immuneACCESS by way of TCRdb, which keeps in-frame sequences with V and J called. Part of the clones is missing from these tables; in studies checked, under half for an unresolved V gene and the rest for unknown reasons. V, J and clone size reflect that table, while D and trimming were determined from the DNA. This sample is represented by under 130,000 clones; around 63% of them were singletons. Under 4% of the sample goes to the ten largest clones.

Concerning this clone: There is no known antigen for this receptor. No qualities accompany the bases; no much larger clone lies one base away.

Overall study outcomes, separate from this receptor: Because HLA typing was unavailable for some donors at each locus, only the typed subset was used in association tests. While some public TCRs were present in many individuals, most TCR sequences turned up only very rarely across donors. A further reported finding was that TCR beta sequences accurately predicted the HLA-A and HLA-B alleles for most subjects in the first cohort. Cytomegalovirus status was reported to be diagnosed by the classifier with high specificity and sensitivity in both the original and validation cohorts. An association between a missense DCLRE1C variant and V-gene and J-gene trimming of TCR beta chains was found in a later genetic analysis and replicated in an independent cohort. The earlier analysis of about 600 of the donors excluded seventeen rarely observed V segments, including chromosome 9 orphons, because counts were too low. The study listed 150 to 200 TCR beta chains as associated with cytomegalovirus. For the cohort, immune exposure information was limited to CMV serostatus. A cluster of highly shared sequence variants was judged likely to represent a technical artifact of the sequencing pipeline. According to a later analysis, TCR association rates differed among HLA loci, with DRB1 alleles showing the most associated TCRs and HLA-C alleles showing the fewest. A later analysis found that HLA-associated TCR beta chains were more clonally expanded and had lower generation probabilities than equally common non-associated chains. When HLA alleles, especially DR and DQ, strongly co-occurred, TCR associations were difficult to assign to individual alleles. A later analysis associated 15,000 or so TCR beta sequences with specific HLA alleles at a false discovery rate of 0.05. Linkage disequilibrium might explain the correlated functional status among segregating V segments, but an unknown experimental factor could not be excluded. According to the authors, the approach could potentially be generalized to other disease states and immunological phenotypes. Most CMV-associated TCR beta chains appeared to be HLA-restricted in a later analysis, and the HLA associations seemed to be driven largely by CMV exposure. Three of the identified cytomegalovirus-associated TCR beta chains were confirmed in vitro to be specific for cytomegalovirus antigens. Several of the top co-occurrence clusters appeared to be linked to parvovirus B19, influenza, CMV and Epstein-Barr virus, according to a later analysis. Roughly uniform sequencing depth across donors was assumed in presence/absence analyses, although this assumption may not hold. Only TCR beta chains were sequenced in this cohort, and the absence of alpha or paired-chain data limited detectable features. Compared with the 666-donor mean, donors in an Asian-associated ancestry cluster had fewer N-insertions in productive TCRs, according to a later genetic analysis. Some IMGT-functional V segments, including TRBV6-2 and TRBV6-3, could not be told apart with the 87-base-pair reads, so those segments were excluded. An earlier analysis of 587 of the donors showed that most TCR beta V segments appeared in productive rearrangements either about 87% or about 30% of the time, which broadly matched IMGT annotations.

In total, 600 or so healthy bone marrow donors made up the cohort. All cohort members were sampled while nominally healthy, although unrecorded immune exposures were likely present. The donor tested CMV seronegative, placing the donor among the 352 seronegative members of the cohort. A peripheral blood sample was provided by each donor, and peripheral blood mononuclear cells were used for TCR beta sequencing. The Qiagen DNeasy Blood Extraction Kit was used to extract genomic DNA from the blood cell samples. Sequenced: PBMCs. This clonotype was sampled from a man in his thirties or forties in good health and CMV-seronegative. The rearranged chain carries TRBV6-6 and TRBJ2-1, with 7 bases in between that match TRBD1. The CDR3 reads CASNRDSRNEQFF. The base sequence is TGTGCCAGCAATAGGGACAGCCGCAATGAGCAGTTCTTC.